The 26 T cell receptor beta chains below come from one sample, sequenced in a study of cytomegalovirus exposure and HLA in healthy donors (dated by TCRdb to about 2017). To prepare the library, the immunoSEQ multiplex PCR assay was applied. For the multiplex PCR, a mixture combining 60 forward primers for TCR Vbeta segments and 13 reverse primers for TCR Jbeta segments was used. TCRdb stores this immuneACCESS table with in-frame sequences only. Part of the clones is absent; in the studies checked, under half of the shortfall reflects unresolved V genes, and no reason is known for the rest. Present in this sample are approximately 150,000 clones, 65% to 80% of which were seen just once. Of the sample, approximately 1.6% is held by the ten largest clones. The sequenced sample was PBMCs. These receptors all come from a woman younger than 45 in good health and CMV-seronegative.

This chain joins TRBV29-1 and TRBJ1-5; no definite D call. The V end lost 4 bases, the J end lost 3 bases, and 7 bases lay between the germline ends. Germline assignment: CDR1 SQVTM and CDR2 ANQGSEA. The CDR3 covers 12 residues. DNA for the CDR3: TGCAGCGTTGGGCAGAACAATCAGCCCCAGCATTTT. It codes for CSVGQNNQPQHF.

The chain joins TRBV20-1 to TRBJ1-2; D call uncertain. V gave up 5 bases and J gave up 2 bases, with 6 bases separating them. Germline V gene sequence: CDR1 DFQATT, CDR2 SNEGSKA (reference sequence). The CDR3 is 11 residues long. CDR3 sequence: CSADKNYGYTF. The CDR3 DNA reads as TGCAGTGCTGACAAGAACTATGGCTACACCTTC.

The gene calls are TRBV11-2 and TRBJ1-3; 8 bases agree with TRBD1. With V trimmed by 5 bases and J by 2 bases, 17 bases remained unmatched. Germline V gene sequence: CDR1 SGHAT, CDR2 FQNNGV. This CDR3 has 19 amino acids. CDR3 sequence: CASSPTYQYGQGPGNTIYF. CDR3 coding DNA: TGTGCCAGCAGCCCGACATACCAATACGGACAGGGACCTGGAAACACCATATATTTT.

The chain is built from TRBV19 and TRBJ1-1; D ambiguous. Germline CDR1 is LNHDA and CDR2 is SQIVND (reference sequence). The V end was cut by 4 bases, the J end by 2 bases, with 17 bases between. This CDR3 comprises 16 residues. CDR3 in amino acids: CASSTARGFINTEAFF. Here the CDR3 DNA reads TGTGCCAGTAGTACCGCCCGAGGGTTTATAAACACTGAAGCTTTCTTT. Based on the CDR3 plus reference TRBV19 and TRBJ1-1, the full variable domain is DGGITQSPKYLFRKEGQNVTLSCEQNLNHDAMYWYRQDPGQGLRLIYYSQIVNDFQKGDIAEGYSVSREKKESFPLTVTSAQKNPTAFYLCASSTARGFINTEAFFGQGTRLTVV.

The chain joins TRBV27 to TRBJ1-2; D gene uncertain. CDR3 length equals 14 residues. Germline V lookup: CDR1 MNHEY, CDR2 SMNVEV (reference sequence). Trimming cost V 3 bases and J 0 bases, with 8 bases left between them. CDR3 protein: CASSFGTPNYGYTF. The CDR3 DNA is TGTGCCAGCAGTTTTGGCACCCCTAACTATGGCTACACCTTC.

The genes are TRBV4-3 and TRBJ2-3; 14 nucleotides agree with TRBD2. Germline V CDR1 and CDR2: LGHNA, YSLEER. V lost 4 bases to trimming and J lost 6 bases; unmatched junction nucleotides: 3. This CDR3 region has 15 residues. CDR3 sequence (DNA): TGCGCCAGCAGCCTCAGACTAGCGGGAGGGGATACGCAGTATTTT. As protein: CASSLRLAGGDTQYF.

The chain couples TRBV7-8 to TRBJ1-2; D gene uncertain. Germline CDR1 SGHVS, CDR2 FQNEAQ. The CDR3 consists of 14 residues. V lost 2 bases and J lost 2, with 9 bases in between. The CDR3 is CASSLSAVNYGYTF. Written as DNA, the CDR3 is TGTGCCAGCAGCTTAAGTGCAGTCAACTATGGCTACACCTTC.

This clone was seen only a few times. The junction departs from germline at one end; a sequencing error may be responsible. The chain carries TRBV5-1 and TRBJ1-1, with 9 positions matching TRBD1. Germline CDR1 and CDR2: SGHRS and YFSETQ. CDR3 length: 14 residues. Written as DNA, the CDR3 is TGCGCCAGCAGGTTGGGACAGGGGAACACTGAAGCTTTCTTT. Translation: CASRLGQGNTEAFF.

The rearrangement uses TRBV5-4 and TRBJ2-7, with D possibly TRBD2 on 5 matching bases. Germline values: CDR1 SGHNT, CDR2 YYREEE (reference sequence). Trimming removed 4 bases at V and 5 bases at J, with 10 bases between. This CDR3 comprises 12 residues. The CDR3 region is CASSPEANEQYF. The CDR3 bases are TGTGCCAGCAGCCCGGAGGCCAACGAGCAGTACTTC. Based on the CDR3 plus reference TRBV5-4 and TRBJ2-7, the full variable domain is ETGVTQSPTHLIKTRGQQVTLRCSSQSGHNTVSWYQQALGQGPQFIFQYYREEENGRGNFPPRFSGLQFPNYSSELNVNALELDDSALYLCASSPEANEQYFGPGTRLTVT.

The gene calls are TRBV27 and TRBJ1-2; maybe TRBD1 (6 bases). The CDR3 runs 13 residues. Germline loops: CDR1 MNHEY, CDR2 SMNVEV (reference sequence). V dropped 5 bases and J dropped 7 bases, with 14 bases sitting between them. CDR3 DNA: TGTGCCAGCAGTACCGGGGGGGGGCCTGGCTACACCTTC. It encodes CASSTGGGPGYTF.

This chain links TRBV21-1 with TRBJ2-7; TRBD2 is taken as the D call from the table, unchecked against the DNA. TRBV21-1 is a pseudogene locus. The CDR3 has 14 residues. CDR3: CASSKPAGGREQYF. Here the CDR3 DNA reads TGTGCCAGCAGCAAGCCAGCGGGAGGGCGGGAGCAGTACTTC.

The V and J genes are TRBV6-6 and TRBJ1-2; TRBD1 is a possible D gene (5 bases). Germline V lookup: CDR1 MNHNY, CDR2 SVGAGI (reference sequence). The ends were cut back, 2 bases at V and 8 bases at J, with 9 bases in the middle. There are 12 residues in the CDR3. The CDR3 DNA is TGTGCCAGCAGTTACCGCGGGGGGGGCTACACCTTC. Translation gives CASSYRGGGYTF.

This clone appeared a few times. This sequence joins TRBV27 and TRBJ2-7; D unresolved. The CDR3 is made up of 14 amino acids. The germline gives CDR1 MNHEY, CDR2 SMNVEV (reference sequence). The ends were cut back, 3 bases at V and 0 bases at J, with 9 bases in the middle. Written as DNA, the CDR3 is TGTGCCAGCAGTTTGGCTCAAACCTCCTACGAGCAGTACTTC. Translated, it gives CASSLAQTSYEQYF.

The V and J genes are TRBV18 and TRBJ2-7, with 13 bases identical to TRBD2. The CDR3 has 14 residues. Per germline, CDR1 KGHSH and CDR2 LQKENI. Germline trimming cut 6 bases from V and 6 bases from J; bases unmatched to any gene: 5. CDR3: CASSPGLAGSEQYF. CDR3 sequence (DNA): TGTGCCAGCTCCCCGGGACTAGCGGGAAGCGAGCAGTACTTC.

This chain uses TRBV23-1 with TRBJ2-2; no definite D call. TRBV23-1 counts as an open reading frame of uncertain function. The ends were cut back, 0 bases at V and 1 base at J, with 6 bases in the middle. This CDR3 region has 15 residues. In DNA, the CDR3 is TGCGCCAGCAGTCAATCGTTACTGAACACCGGGGAGCTGTTTTTT. Amino acid sequence: CASSQSLLNTGELFF.

The genes are TRBV30 and TRBJ1-6, with 7 bases fitting TRBD1. The CDR3 has 14 amino acids. In germline, CDR1 is GTSNPN, CDR2 SVGIG (reference sequence). The junction had 5 bases not matched to a gene; V was cut back by 0 bases and J by 9 bases. The CDR3 loop is CAWSVGTVGSPLHF. The CDR3 nucleotides read TGTGCCTGGAGTGTTGGGACAGTCGGTTCACCCCTCCACTTT.

V usage is TRBV28 and J usage is TRBJ1-4; D is perhaps TRBD1 (6 bases). This CDR3 has 14 amino acids. Per germline, CDR1 MDHEN and CDR2 SYDVKM. Trimming shortened V by 5 bases and J by 2 bases, and 9 bases separated the two germline ends. For the CDR3, the DNA is TGTGCCAGCAGTGAAACAGGGACTAATGAAAAACTGTTTTTT. It yields the protein CASSETGTNEKLFF.

The rearrangement uses TRBV10-3 and TRBJ1-1, with 7 bases matching TRBD1. The CDR3 loop spans 13 amino acids. The germline V gene has CDR1 ENHRY and CDR2 SYGVKD. J was trimmed by 3 bases and V by 9 bases; bases with no gene match: 7. The CDR3: CAITGEGDTEAFF. In DNA, the CDR3 is TGTGCCATTACAGGGGAAGGGGACACTGAAGCTTTCTTT.

V usage is TRBV25-1 and J usage is TRBJ1-1; D unresolved. Trimming removed 7 bases at V and 0 bases at J, with 3 bases between. Germline V gene sequence: CDR1 MGHDK, CDR2 SYGVNS. This CDR3 spans 11 amino acids. CDR3 amino acids: CASKLNTEAFF. The CDR3 bases are TGTGCCAGCAAGCTGAACACTGAAGCTTTCTTT.

This rearrangement joins TRBV7-6 to TRBJ1-6, with D possibly being TRBD1 (5 bases). V was cut by 5 bases and J by 4 bases, with 9 bases left in between. The germline V gene encodes CDR1 SGHVS and CDR2 FNYEAQ. This CDR3 region has 14 residues. CDR3 DNA sequence: TGTGCCAGCAGCCCCGGGACTTATAATTCACCCCTCCACTTT. It codes for CASSPGTYNSPLHF.

This rearrangement joins TRBV28 to TRBJ2-1, with TRBD1 as a possible D gene (6 bases). Trimming left V 2 bases short and J 9 bases short, with 14 bases between. The CDR3 is 14 amino acids. Per the germline V gene, CDR1 is MDHEN and CDR2 is SYDVKM. The CDR3: CASSLAQGYGEQFF. The CDR3 DNA is TGTGCCAGCAGTTTAGCACAGGGATATGGTGAGCAGTTCTTC.

The chain carries TRBV9 and TRBJ1-2; TRBD1 agrees at 10 bases. With 4 bases clipped from V and 4 bases from J, the junction kept 4 bases outside the gene matches. CDR3 length: 14 amino acids. The V gene's germline CDR1 is SGDLS and CDR2 YYNGEE. CDR3 DNA sequence: TGTGCCAGCAGCCCTGGACAGGGGGTCTATGGCTACACCTTC. Protein sequence: CASSPGQGVYGYTF.

V gene TRBV5-1 combines with J gene TRBJ2-2; D remains ambiguous. This CDR3 contains 15 residues. Deletions cut 0 bases from V and 0 bases from J, with 6 bases between. CDR1 is SGHRS and CDR2 is YFSETQ in the germline V gene. CDR3 protein: CASSLVTTNTGELFF. As DNA, the CDR3 is TGCGCCAGCAGCTTGGTGACAACGAACACCGGGGAGCTGTTTTTT.

The V call is TRBV2, the J call TRBJ1-2; 8 bases fit TRBD1. Germline-derived CDR1 and CDR2 are SNHLY and FYNNEI. J was trimmed by 4 bases and V by 6 bases; bases with no gene match: 10. The CDR3 is 15 residues long. The CDR3, as DNA: TGTGCCAGCAGGGGGAGGACAGGGCATGGCTATGGCTACACCTTC. Translating gives CASRGRTGHGYGYTF.

This chain connects TRBV7-6 to TRBJ2-1; 7 bases are shared with TRBD2. The CDR3 contains 15 residues. Germline CDR1 reads SGHVS; CDR2 reads FNYEAQ. J was trimmed by 3 bases and V by 6 bases; bases with no gene match: 8. DNA for the CDR3: TGTGCCAGCAGTGATGGCCTAGCGGTCTACAATGAGCAGTTCTTC. Protein product: CASSDGLAVYNEQFF.

The rearrangement links TRBV6-5 to TRBJ1-1; D might be TRBD1 (6 bases). This CDR3 contains 14 residues. With 7 bases removed from V and 1 base from J, the gap between germline ends came to 13 bases. Germline V gives CDR1 MNHEY, CDR2 SVGAGI. The CDR3 DNA follows: TGTGCCAGCATCGAAGGACAGCGGAACACTGAAGCTTTCTTT. Residues: CASIEGQRNTEAFF.